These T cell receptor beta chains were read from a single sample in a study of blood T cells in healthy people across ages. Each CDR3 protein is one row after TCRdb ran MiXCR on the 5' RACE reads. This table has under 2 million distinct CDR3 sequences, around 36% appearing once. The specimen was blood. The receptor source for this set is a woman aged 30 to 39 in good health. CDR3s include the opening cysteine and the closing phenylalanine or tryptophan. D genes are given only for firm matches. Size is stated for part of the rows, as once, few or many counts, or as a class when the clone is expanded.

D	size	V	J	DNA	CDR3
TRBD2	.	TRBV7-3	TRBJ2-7	TGTGCCAGCAGTCCAAGACTAGCGGGAGTCAACGAGCAGTACTTC	CASSPRLAGVNEQYF
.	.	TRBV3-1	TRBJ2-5	TGTGCCAGCAGCCAGCCGACACCCAGGGGAGAGACCCAGTACTTC	CASSQPTPRGETQYF
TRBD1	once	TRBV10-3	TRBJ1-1	TGTGCCATCAGTAAGACAGGGCAGAACACTGAAGCTTTCTTT	CAISKTGQNTEAFF
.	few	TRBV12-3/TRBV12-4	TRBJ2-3	TGTGCCAGCAGCCCCGATGGCACAGATACGCAGTATTTT	CASSPDGTDTQYF
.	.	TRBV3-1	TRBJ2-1	TGTGCCGGCAGCCGCTCTCACGGGAGCTACAATGAGCAGTTCTTC	CAGSRSHGSYNEQFF
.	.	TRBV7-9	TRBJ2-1	TGTGCCAGCAGCGGGATGGGGAATGAGCAGTTCTTC	CASSGMGNEQFF
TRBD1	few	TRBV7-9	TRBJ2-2	TGTGCCAGCAGCTTCGGCGGGACAGGGGTCGCCGGGGAGCTGTTTTTT	CASSFGGTGVAGELFF
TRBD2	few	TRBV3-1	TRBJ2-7	TGTGCCAGCAGCCAAGATCTTCTAACTAGCGGGAGGCCGGGGGAGCAGTACTTC	CASSQDLLTSGRPGEQYF
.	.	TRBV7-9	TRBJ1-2	TGTGCCAGCAGCTACGGACGGACGATTAGCTATGGCTACACCTTC	CASSYGRTISYGYTF
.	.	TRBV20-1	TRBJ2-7	TGCAGTGCTGGATCATTCCTCGGCGAGCAGTACTTC	CSAGSFLGEQYF
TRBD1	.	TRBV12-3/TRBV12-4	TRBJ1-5	TGTGCCAGCAGGTGGGACAGGGGCGGGCAGCCCCAGCATTTT	CASRWDRGGQPQHF
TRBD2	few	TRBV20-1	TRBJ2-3	TGCAGTGCTAGAGACATGGGGGGGACGGGAGATACGCAGTATTTT	CSARDMGGTGDTQYF
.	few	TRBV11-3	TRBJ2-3	TGTGCCAGCAGCTTAGATAGGGATCCTAGCACAGATACGCAGTATTTT	CASSLDRDPSTDTQYF
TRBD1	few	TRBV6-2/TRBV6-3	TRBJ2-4	TGTGCCAGCAGTTTGGACAGGATTTTAGCCAAAAACATTCAGTACTTC	CASSLDRILAKNIQYF
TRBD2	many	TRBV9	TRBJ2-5	TGTGCCAGCAGTGCGGCTAGCGGACTGGTAGAGACCCAGTACTTC	CASSAASGLVETQYF
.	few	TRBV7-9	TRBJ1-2	TGTGCCAGCAGCTTAGCAGTTAACTATGGCTACACCTTC	CASSLAVNYGYTF
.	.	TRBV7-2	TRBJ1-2	TGTGCCAGCAGCAGACAAGTAGGAGACTATGGCTACACCTTC	CASSRQVGDYGYTF
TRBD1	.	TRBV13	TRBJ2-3	TGTGCCAGCAGCTTAGGAAGGGACAGGGTTGCAGATACGCAGTATTTT	CASSLGRDRVADTQYF
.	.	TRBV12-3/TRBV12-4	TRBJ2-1	TGTGCCAGCAGTTCGCTAGCGCGTAATGAGCAGTTCTTC	CASSSLARNEQFF
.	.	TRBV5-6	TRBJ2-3	TGTGCCAGCAGCTGGGGAGCGATCACAGATACGCAGTATTTT	CASSWGAITDTQYF
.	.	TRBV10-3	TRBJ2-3	TGTGCCATCAGCGACGGAGGGGGTCGCACAGATACGCAGTATTTT	CAISDGGGRTDTQYF
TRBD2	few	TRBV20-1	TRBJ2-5	TGCAGTGCCCCTCTAGCGGGGGGCCGGGAGACCCAGTACTTC	CSAPLAGGRETQYF
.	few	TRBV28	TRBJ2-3	TGTGCCAGCAGTTTATTGAAAGATACGCAGTATTTT	CASSLLKDTQYF
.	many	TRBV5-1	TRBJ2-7	TGCGCCAGCAGCTTGTATGGGGGGTCCCCCTCCGAGCAGTACTTC	CASSLYGGSPSEQYF
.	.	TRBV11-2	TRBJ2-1	TGTGCCAGCAGCTTAGTAGACGGGCCTGTTAGGAATGAGCAGTTCTTC	CASSLVDGPVRNEQFF
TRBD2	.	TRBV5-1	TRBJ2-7	TGCGCCAGCAGCAGAAGCGGGGATAGCCGCGAGCAGTACTTC	CASSRSGDSREQYF
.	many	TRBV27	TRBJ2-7	TGTGCCAGCAGTTTAACAGGGTTCCGGTACGAGCAGTACTTC	CASSLTGFRYEQYF
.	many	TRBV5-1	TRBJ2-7	TGCGCCAGCAGCTTGACCAGCGACGAGCAGTACTTC	CASSLTSDEQYF
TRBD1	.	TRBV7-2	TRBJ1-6	TGTGCCAGCAGCACCTGGACAGGGATAGGTTCACCCCTCCACTTT	CASSTWTGIGSPLHF
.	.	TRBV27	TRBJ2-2	TGTGCCAGCAGTTTAGCGTCACTAGGGAGTATTATTCCCGGGGAGCTGTTTTTT	CASSLASLGSIIPGELFF
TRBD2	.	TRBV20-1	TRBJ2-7	TGCAGTGCTAGTCTCACTCGGACTAGCGGGAGGACCTCCTACGAGCAGTACTTC	CSASLTRTSGRTSYEQYF
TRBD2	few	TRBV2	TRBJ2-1	TGTGCCAGCACCCGTAGCGGGCGTTCCTACAATGAGCAGTTCTTC	CASTRSGRSYNEQFF
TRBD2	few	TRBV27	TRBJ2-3	TGTGCCAGCAGCTCCCCGTCAACACCTCTAGCGGGGACTAGCACAGATACGCAGTATTTT	CASSSPSTPLAGTSTDTQYF
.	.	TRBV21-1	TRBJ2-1	TGTGCCAGCAGCAAAGAGGGCAGGGTGAGACTGAACTACAATGAGCAGTTCTTC	CASSKEGRVRLNYNEQFF
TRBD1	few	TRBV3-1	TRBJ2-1	TGTGCCAGCAGACCAGGGGGCGCTTCGGGCGATGAGCAGTTCTTC	CASRPGGASGDEQFF
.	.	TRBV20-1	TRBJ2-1	TGCAGTGCCACCTACTCCTACAATGAGCAGTTCTTC	CSATYSYNEQFF
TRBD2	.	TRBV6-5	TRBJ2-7	TGTGCCAGCAGCGGGGGGTTTCCCTACGAGCAGTACTTC	CASSGGFPYEQYF
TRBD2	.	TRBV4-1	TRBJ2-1	TGCGCCAGCAGCCAAGAAGGTGAAACGGGAGGGGTCCTCTCCTACAATGAGCAGTTCTTC	CASSQEGETGGVLSYNEQFF
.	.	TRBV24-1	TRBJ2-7	TGTGCCACCAGTGATGCGGGCGGGCCGCCGGGGGAGCAGTACTTC	CATSDAGGPPGEQYF
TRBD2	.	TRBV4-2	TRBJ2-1	TGTGCCAGCAGCCAAGGGGCGGGGGGGCACAGTGAGCAGTTCTTC	CASSQGAGGHSEQFF
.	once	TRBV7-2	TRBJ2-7	TGTGCCAGCACCATCCGAGGCTCTCGTCCAGAGGCCCAGTACTTC	CASTIRGSRPEAQYF
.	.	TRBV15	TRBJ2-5	TGTGCCTTGGGTACAGGTTCAGGGACCCAGTACTTC	CALGTGSGTQYF
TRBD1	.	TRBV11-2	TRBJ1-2	TGTGCCAGCAGCCACCACAGGGGTGTAGTTTATGGCTACACCTTC	CASSHHRGVVYGYTF
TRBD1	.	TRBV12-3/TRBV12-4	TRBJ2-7	TGTGCCAGCAGTACAACAGGGGAGAGGGGGCAGTACTTC	CASSTTGERGQYF
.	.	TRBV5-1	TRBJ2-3	TGCGCCAGCAGCTTGGTCGCTAGCCCCACAGATACGCAGTATTTT	CASSLVASPTDTQYF
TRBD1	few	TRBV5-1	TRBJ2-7	TGCGCCAGCAGCTCACCCCGGGGACAGGGAATCGAGCAGTACTTC	CASSSPRGQGIEQYF
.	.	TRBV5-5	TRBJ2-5	TGTGCCAGCAGGTCAGGGGTTTTGAGGCAGTACTTC	CASRSGVLRQYF
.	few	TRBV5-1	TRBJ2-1	TGCGCCAGCAGCCCAACGGGCGCGGTCGATGAGCAGTTCTTC	CASSPTGAVDEQFF
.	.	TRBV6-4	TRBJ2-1	TGTGCCAACAGTGACTTCGGCGGGTACAATGAGCAGTTCTTC	CANSDFGGYNEQFF
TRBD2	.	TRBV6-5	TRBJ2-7	TGTGCCAGCGTTCGACTAGCGGGAGGGACCATTAGCTCCTACGAGCAGTACTTC	CASVRLAGGTISSYEQYF
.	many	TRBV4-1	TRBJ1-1	TGCGCCAGCAGCCAAGTACCTGGACCCCGTTCGGAAGCTTTCTTT	CASSQVPGPRSEAFF
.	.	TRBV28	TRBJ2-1	TGTGCCAGCAGTTTCACAGGGACGCTAGACAATGAGCAGTTCTTC	CASSFTGTLDNEQFF
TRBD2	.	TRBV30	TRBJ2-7	TGTGCCTGGAGTGTAGCGGGGAGAGGCGAGCAGTACTTC	CAWSVAGRGEQYF
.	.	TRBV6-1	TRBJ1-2	TGTGCCGGCAGTGCCTCCTCCCAACAGGGATTCTACGGCTACACCTTC	CAGSASSQQGFYGYTF
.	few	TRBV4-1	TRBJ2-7	TGCGCCAGCAGCCGCAGGGAGTCCGTGGGCGAGCAGTACTTC	CASSRRESVGEQYF
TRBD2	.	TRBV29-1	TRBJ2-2	TGCAGCGTTAGTCTAGCGGGAATGGCCGGGGAGCCGTTTTTT	CSVSLAGMAGEPFF
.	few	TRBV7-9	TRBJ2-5	TGTGCCAGCAGGCACTCGAGACTAGGAATTCGAGAGACCCAGTACTTC	CASRHSRLGIRETQYF